The clone carrying this T cell receptor (beta chain) was observed once. PCR was performed using 60 Vbeta and 13 Jbeta primers. Measured with immunoSEQ multiplex PCR; TCRdb has only the in-frame clones, and not every one. The sample includes some 130,000 clones, less than 80% of them seen just once. This CDR3 has 16 amino acids. Germline trimming cut 3 bases from V and 1 base from J; bases unmatched to any gene: 3. In germline, CDR1 is LNHDA, CDR2 SQIVND (reference sequence). These data are taken from a study of cytomegalovirus exposure and HLA in healthy donors. The genes are TRBV19 and TRBJ2-7, with 13 bases fitting TRBD2. Sequencing used PBMCs. The TCR comes from a man in his forties in good health and CMV-seropositive. The CDR3: CASSIGTSGISYEQYF. DNA for the CDR3: TGTGCCAGTAGTATCGGGACTAGCGGGATTTCCTACGAGCAGTACTTC.